This T cell receptor (beta chain) was recovered during a study of T cells in Graves' hyperthyroidism and ophthalmopathy. This CDR3 spans 14 amino acids. In germline, CDR1 is SNHLY, CDR2 FYNNEI. V shed 4 bases, J shed 1 base, and the junction held 1 base outside the gene matches. In this sample, this clonotype turned up many times. TCR beta CDR3 region amplification was performed from RNA transcripts. The HTBI primer set drove a first-round RT-PCR of the TCR CDR3. Each CDR3 protein gets one entry after TCRdb re-called the multiplex PCR reads with MiXCR. Of around 400,000 distinct CDR3 sequences detected, roughly 13% appear once; the ten largest clones hold roughly 8.3%. Hyperthyroidism patients were newly diagnosed, had disease duration under 2 months, and were aged 18 to 65 years.

Sequenced material: blood. The V and J genes are TRBV2 and TRBJ2-7; 10 bases agree with TRBD1. This clonotype was obtained from a woman aged 18-30 years with Graves' hyperthyroidism. Here the CDR3 reads CASSAGQGSYEQYF. The CDR3 nucleotides are TGTGCCAGCAGTGCGGGACAGGGGTCCTACGAGCAGTACTTC.